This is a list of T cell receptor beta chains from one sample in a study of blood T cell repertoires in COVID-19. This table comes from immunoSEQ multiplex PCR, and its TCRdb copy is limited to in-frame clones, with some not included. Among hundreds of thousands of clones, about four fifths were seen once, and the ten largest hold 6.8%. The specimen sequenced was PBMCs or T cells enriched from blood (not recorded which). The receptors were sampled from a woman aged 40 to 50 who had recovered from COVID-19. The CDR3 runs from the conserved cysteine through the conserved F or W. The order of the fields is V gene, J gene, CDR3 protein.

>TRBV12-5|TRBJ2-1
CASGLEVGLAGLRANEQFF
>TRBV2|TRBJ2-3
CASSPFTDTQYF
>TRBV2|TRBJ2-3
CASRRPREDTQYF
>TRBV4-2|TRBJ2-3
CASSPTGGGTDTQYF
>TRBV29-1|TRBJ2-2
CSVTGGPGTGELFF
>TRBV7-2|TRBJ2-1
CASSPWGSGSGNEQFF
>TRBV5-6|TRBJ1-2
CASSLGAETSYTF
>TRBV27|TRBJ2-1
CASSFDRDGNEQFF
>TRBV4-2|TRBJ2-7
CASSPSGSYEQYF
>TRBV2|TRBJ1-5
CASRRSGGQPQHF
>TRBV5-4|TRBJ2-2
CASSFGLANTGELFF
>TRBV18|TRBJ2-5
CASSPPPSSGMRETQYF
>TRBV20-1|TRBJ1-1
CRGQGSEAFF
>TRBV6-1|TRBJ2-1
CASSEGDRGGDEQFF
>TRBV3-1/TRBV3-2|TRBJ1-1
CASSQNSPSNTEAFF
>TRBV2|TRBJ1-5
CASSEESNQPQHF
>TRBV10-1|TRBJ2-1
CASSHGLAGSYNEQFF
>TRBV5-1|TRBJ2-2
CASRSTSANTGELFF
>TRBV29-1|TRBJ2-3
CSVPGLVTDTQYF
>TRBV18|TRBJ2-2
CASSRSRESAGELFF
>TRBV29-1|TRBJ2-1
CSVDNGRGTYNEQFF
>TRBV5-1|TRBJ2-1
CASSFQGAYNEQFF
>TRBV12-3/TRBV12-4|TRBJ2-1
CASSPTSSIEQFF
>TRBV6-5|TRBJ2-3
CASRELSTDTQYF
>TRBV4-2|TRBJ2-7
CASSQVATAGDKYEQYF
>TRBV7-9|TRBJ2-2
CASSILAARNTGELFF
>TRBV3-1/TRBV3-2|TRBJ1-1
CASSQQGWTEAFF